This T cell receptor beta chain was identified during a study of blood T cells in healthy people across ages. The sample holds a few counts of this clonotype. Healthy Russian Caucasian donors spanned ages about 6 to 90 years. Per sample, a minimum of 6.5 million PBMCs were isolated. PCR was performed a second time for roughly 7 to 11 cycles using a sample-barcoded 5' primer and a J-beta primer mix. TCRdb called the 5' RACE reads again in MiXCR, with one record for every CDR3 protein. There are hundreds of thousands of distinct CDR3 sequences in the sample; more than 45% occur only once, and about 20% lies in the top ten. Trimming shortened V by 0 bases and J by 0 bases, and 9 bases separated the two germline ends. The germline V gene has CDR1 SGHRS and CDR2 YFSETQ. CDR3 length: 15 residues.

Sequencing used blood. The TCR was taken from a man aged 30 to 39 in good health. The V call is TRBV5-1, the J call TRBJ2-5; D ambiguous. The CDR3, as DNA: TGCGCCAGCAGCTTGGCGGGCGCCAACCAAGAGACCCAGTACTTC. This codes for CASSLAGANQETQYF.